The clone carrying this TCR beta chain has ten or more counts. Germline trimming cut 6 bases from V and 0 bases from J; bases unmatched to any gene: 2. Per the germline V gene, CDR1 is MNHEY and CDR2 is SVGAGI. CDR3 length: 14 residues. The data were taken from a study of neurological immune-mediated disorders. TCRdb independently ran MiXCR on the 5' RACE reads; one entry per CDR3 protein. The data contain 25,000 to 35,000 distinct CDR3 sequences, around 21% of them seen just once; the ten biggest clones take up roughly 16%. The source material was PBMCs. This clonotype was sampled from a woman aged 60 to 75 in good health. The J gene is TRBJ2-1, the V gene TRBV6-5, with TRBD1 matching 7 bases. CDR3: CASRDRSSYNEQFF. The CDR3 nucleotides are TGTGCCAGCAGGGACAGGAGCTCCTACAATGAGCAGTTCTTC.